Reported below is one T cell receptor (beta chain). V lost 4 bases, J lost 8 bases, and 10 bases lay in between. The CDR3 covers 13 residues. Germline CDR1 SGHRS, CDR2 YFSETQ. The sample is drawn from a study of T-cell memory formation after mild COVID-19. Each CDR3 protein is one row after TCRdb ran MiXCR on the 5' RACE reads. The sample includes about 250,000 distinct CDR3 sequences, more than 15% seen only once; the top ten take about 21%. The clonotype originates from a man between 18 and 35 years old who had mild COVID-19 (a few samples of this study predate the infection). Cell type and time point are not known. What was sequenced was PBMCs or a T cell subset sorted from them (not recorded which). The rearrangement uses TRBV5-1 and TRBJ1-6; D gene unclear. This CDR3 is CASSEPEYSPLHF. The CDR3, as DNA: TGCGCCAGCAGCGAACCAGAGTATTCACCCCTCCACTTT. Using reference TRBV5-1 and TRBJ1-6 for the parts outside the CDR3, the full variable domain is KAGVTQTPRYLIKTRGQQVTLSCSPISGHRSVSWYQQTPGQGLQFLFEYFSETQRNKGNFPGRFSGRQFSNSRSEMNVSTLELGDSALYLCASSEPEYSPLHFGNGTRLTVT.